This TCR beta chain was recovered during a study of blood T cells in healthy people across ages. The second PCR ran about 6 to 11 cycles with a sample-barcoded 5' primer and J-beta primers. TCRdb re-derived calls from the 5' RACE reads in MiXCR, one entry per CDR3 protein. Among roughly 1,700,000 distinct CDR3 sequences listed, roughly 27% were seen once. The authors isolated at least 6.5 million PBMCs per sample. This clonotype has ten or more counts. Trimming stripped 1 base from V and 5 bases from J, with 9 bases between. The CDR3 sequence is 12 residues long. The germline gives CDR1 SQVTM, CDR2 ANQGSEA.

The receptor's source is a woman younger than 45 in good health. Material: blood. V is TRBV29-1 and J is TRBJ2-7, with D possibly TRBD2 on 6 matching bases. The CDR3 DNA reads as TGCAGCGTTGAAGGCAGGAGGGACGAGCAGTACTTC. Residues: CSVEGRRDEQYF.